Below, 15 T cell receptor beta chains from the same sample are listed, as sequenced in a study of response to subunit inactivated influenza vaccine. TCRdb analysed the RT-PCR reads with MiXCR anew, one entry per CDR3 protein. Among fewer than 250,000 distinct CDR3 sequences listed, roughly 14% were seen once. Sequencing was performed on CD8+ T cells sorted from PBMCs, taken approximately 5 days after vaccination. The receptors derive from a man in his fifties who received an inactivated influenza vaccine.

The chain is built from TRBV7-3 and TRBJ2-2; 8 nucleotides line up with TRBD1. Looked up from germline, CDR1 is SGHTA and CDR2 is FQGTGA. Germline trimming cut 3 bases from V and 7 bases from J; bases unmatched to any gene: 7. This CDR3 comprises 15 residues. This chain's CDR3 is CASSFGQGASGELFF. The CDR3 coding sequence is TGTGCCAGCAGCTTCGGTCAGGGGGCGAGCGGGGAGCTGTTTTTT.

The genes are TRBV7-2 and TRBJ2-7; 11 bases are shared with TRBD2. The J segment lost 2 bases and the V segment lost 2 bases, leaving 8 bases of the junction unmatched. Germline CDR1 is SGHTA and CDR2 is FQGNSA. This CDR3 region has 17 residues. The CDR3 bases are TGTGCCAGCAGCTTACCAGAGGGACTAGCGGATCCCTACGAGCAGTACTTC. Residues: CASSLPEGLADPYEQYF.

This clonotype has a handful of counts. DNA of the CDR3: TGTGCCAGCAGCTTAACGGGGGCGCCTAACTATGGCTACACCTTC. This translates into CASSLTGAPNYGYTF. The gene calls are TRBV7-9 and TRBJ1-2; maybe TRBD1 (6 bases). Germline V CDR1 and CDR2: SEHNR, FQNEAQ (reference sequence). The CDR3 loop spans 15 amino acids. Between the trimmed V and J ends, which lost 2 bases and 0 bases, there was a span of 10 bases.

This clonotype was recorded many times. The chain uses TRBV4-2 and TRBJ2-5, with TRBD1 matching over 9 bases. The CDR3 runs 15 residues. Germline-derived CDR1 and CDR2 are LGHNA and YNFKEQ. Trimming cost V 1 base and J 4 bases; bases outside gene matches: 4. The CDR3 reads CASSQVGTGRETQYF. In nucleotides, the CDR3 is TGTGCCAGCAGCCAAGTTGGGACAGGGAGAGAGACCCAGTACTTC.

This clonotype showed up just a few times. The chain links TRBV5-6 to TRBJ1-1; no clear D. The CDR3 is 12 residues long. The germline V gene encodes CDR1 SGHDT and CDR2 YYEEEE. Trimming removed 3 bases at V and 5 bases at J, with 8 bases between. CDR3 in DNA: TGTGCCAGCAGCTATGGACGTACTGAAGCTTTCTTT. Its translation: CASSYGRTEAFF.

This clonotype appeared many times. The genes are TRBV6-2 or TRBV6-3 and TRBJ2-1; 8 bases match TRBD2. V trimming: 0 bases; J trimming: 3 bases; junction bases outside the gene matches: 7. Germline V gene sequence: CDR1 MNHEY, CDR2 SVGEGT. This CDR3 has 17 residues. CDR3 protein: CASSYSLGGRNYNEQFF. The CDR3 region has the DNA TGTGCCAGCAGTTACTCGCTTGGCGGGAGGAACTACAATGAGCAGTTCTTC.

V is TRBV4-3 and J is TRBJ2-1, with 9 bases matching TRBD1. This CDR3 is 16 amino acids long. V was pared by 0 bases and J by 7 bases, with 7 bases of the junction left unmatched. CDR1 and CDR2 (germline): LGHNA, YSLEER. The CDR3 sequence: CASSQDLGQGGNEQFF. The CDR3 DNA reads as TGCGCCAGCAGCCAAGATCTGGGACAGGGTGGAAATGAGCAGTTCTTC.

The J gene is TRBJ2-7, the V gene TRBV7-9; D not certain. CDR3 length equals 15 residues. Germline V gene lookup returns CDR1 SEHNR and CDR2 FQNEAQ (reference sequence). V was clipped by 1 base and J by 3 bases, with 13 bases between them. In nucleotides, the CDR3 is TGTGCCAGCAGCTTAGTCTCGGTGCCCTTCTACGAGCAGTACTTC. This sequence encodes CASSLVSVPFYEQYF.

This clonotype showed up just a few times. CDR3 sequence: CSARGGSGASYEQYF. The CDR3 nucleotides are TGCAGTGCTAGAGGAGGTAGCGGGGCTTCCTACGAGCAGTACTTC. V is TRBV20-1 and J is TRBJ2-7; TRBD2 matches 8 bases. Germline V lookup: CDR1 DFQATT, CDR2 SNEGSKA (reference sequence). CDR3 length: 15 amino acids. J lost 1 base, V lost 1 base, and 6 bases had no gene match.

This clonotype was detected only a few times. This CDR3 is CASSLTAGVRYEQYF. CDR3 bases: TGTGCCAGCAGTTTGACAGCGGGAGTTAGGTACGAGCAGTACTTC. The chain combines TRBV27 with TRBJ2-7; 8 bases are shared with TRBD2. The CDR3 covers 15 residues. The junction had 8 bases not matched to a gene; V was cut back by 3 bases and J by 4 bases. CDR1 is MNHEY, CDR2 SMNVEV, per germline (reference sequence).

This clonotype was counted a few times. The genes are TRBV20-1 and TRBJ1-6, with a weak D call TRBD1 (5 bases). Germline V lookup: CDR1 DFQATT, CDR2 SNEGSKA (reference sequence). Trimming stripped 6 bases from V and 0 bases from J, with 12 bases between. The CDR3 is 15 amino acids. The chain's CDR3 is CSAGDRSSYNSPLHF. As DNA, the CDR3 is TGCAGTGCCGGGGACCGGAGCTCCTATAATTCACCCCTCCACTTT.

The chain employs TRBV5-8 and TRBJ2-1; weak D call: TRBD1 (6 bases). Trimming shortened V by 0 bases and J by 5 bases, and 15 bases separated the two germline ends. The CDR3 has 16 residues. CDR1 is SGHTS and CDR2 is YDEGEE in the germline V gene. The CDR3 sequence is CASSLGQVVPNNEQFF. CDR3 nucleotide sequence: TGTGCCAGCAGCTTGGGACAGGTAGTTCCCAACAATGAGCAGTTCTTC.

This clonotype was counted only a few times. The chain combines TRBV2 with TRBJ1-1; 7 bases map to TRBD1. The CDR3 contains 13 residues. Germline V lookup: CDR1 SNHLY, CDR2 FYNNEI. J lost 4 bases, V lost 4 bases, and 3 bases had no gene match. CDR3 DNA sequence: TGTGCCAGCAGTGTGACAGGGTCCACTGAAGCTTTCTTT. It is translated as CASSVTGSTEAFF.

The chain employs TRBV9 and TRBJ1-1; no definite D call. This CDR3 is built from 18 residues. V was trimmed by 0 bases and J by 0 bases, leaving 18 bases between them. From germline, CDR1 is SGDLS and CDR2 YYNGEE. The CDR3 loop is CASSVEDGIRPLNTEAFF. The CDR3 DNA follows: TGTGCCAGCAGCGTAGAAGATGGTATTAGACCCTTGAACACTGAAGCTTTCTTT.

The table lists this clonotype with a few counts. This chain connects TRBV3-1 to TRBJ2-1; D may be TRBD2 (6 bases). The V end lost 4 bases, the J end lost 4 bases, and 11 bases lay between the germline ends. Germline V gene data show CDR1 as LGHDT and CDR2 as YNNKEL (reference sequence). The CDR3 consists of 14 residues. CDR3 in DNA: TGTGCCAGCAGCCCCTGGGGAGGTTACAATGAGCAGTTCTTC. As protein: CASSPWGGYNEQFF.